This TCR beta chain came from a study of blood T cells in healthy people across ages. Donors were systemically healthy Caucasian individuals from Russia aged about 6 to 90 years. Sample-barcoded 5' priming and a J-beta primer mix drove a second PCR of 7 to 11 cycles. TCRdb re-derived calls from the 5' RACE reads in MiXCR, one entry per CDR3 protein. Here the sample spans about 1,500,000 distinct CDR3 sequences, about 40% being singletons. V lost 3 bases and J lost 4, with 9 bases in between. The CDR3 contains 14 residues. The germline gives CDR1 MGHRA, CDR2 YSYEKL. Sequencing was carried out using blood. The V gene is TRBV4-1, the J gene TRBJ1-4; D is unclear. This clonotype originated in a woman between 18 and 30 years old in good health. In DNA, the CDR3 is TGCGCCAGCAGCCAGGGCGACCGTAATGAAAAACTGTTTTTT. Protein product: CASSQGDRNEKLFF.